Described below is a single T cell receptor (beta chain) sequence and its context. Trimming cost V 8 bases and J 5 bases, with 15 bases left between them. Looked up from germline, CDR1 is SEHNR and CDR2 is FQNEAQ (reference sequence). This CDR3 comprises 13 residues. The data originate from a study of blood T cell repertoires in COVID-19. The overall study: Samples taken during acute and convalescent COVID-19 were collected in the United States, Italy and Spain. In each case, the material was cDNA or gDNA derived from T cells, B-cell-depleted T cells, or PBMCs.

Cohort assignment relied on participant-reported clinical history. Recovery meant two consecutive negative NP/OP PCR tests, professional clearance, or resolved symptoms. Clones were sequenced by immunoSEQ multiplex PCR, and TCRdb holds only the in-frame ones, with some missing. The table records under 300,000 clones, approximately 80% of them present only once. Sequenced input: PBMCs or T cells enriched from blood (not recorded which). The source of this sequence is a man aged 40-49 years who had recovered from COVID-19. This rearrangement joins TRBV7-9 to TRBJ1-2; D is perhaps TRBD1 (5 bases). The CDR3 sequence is CASGPGRGYGYTF. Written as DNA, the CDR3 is TGTGCCAGCGGCCCAGGGAGGGGTTATGGCTACACCTTC.